Listed below are T cell receptor beta chains from one sample, sequenced in a study of blood T cell repertoires in COVID-19. The protocol was immunoSEQ multiplex PCR, while the TCRdb copy is restricted to in-frame clones and leaves out a portion. Of approximately 330,000 clones in the sample, around 90% are singletons; the top ten hold around 8.9%. Source material: peripheral blood. The receptors here all came from a man younger than 45 with COVID-19, enrolled during active disease. CDR3s include the opening cysteine and the closing phenylalanine or tryptophan. Fields, in order: clone size, V gene, J gene, CDR3 protein. Rows may omit the clone size; those that give it use once, few, many or a size class.

clone size: NA; V gene: TRBV9; J gene: TRBJ1-2; CDR3 protein: CASSVAAGISYGYTF
clone size: NA; V gene: TRBV4-1; J gene: TRBJ2-3; CDR3 protein: CASSFDRGTDTQYF
clone size: NA; V gene: TRBV4-2; J gene: TRBJ2-1; CDR3 protein: CASSSLSGALYNEQFF
clone size: NA; V gene: TRBV5-5; J gene: TRBJ2-3; CDR3 protein: CASSHPLGAGGDTDTQYF
clone size: NA; V gene: TRBV6-1; J gene: TRBJ1-1; CDR3 protein: CASSELRRNTEAFF
clone size: NA; V gene: TRBV5-1; J gene: TRBJ2-1; CDR3 protein: CASSLAGTSGMGEQFF
clone size: NA; V gene: TRBV2; J gene: TRBJ2-4; CDR3 protein: CASRSTGQENIQYF
clone size: NA; V gene: TRBV28; J gene: TRBJ1-1; CDR3 protein: CASWDRGATEAFF
clone size: NA; V gene: TRBV19; J gene: TRBJ2-7; CDR3 protein: CASSPGQANYEQYF
clone size: NA; V gene: TRBV7-6; J gene: TRBJ2-7; CDR3 protein: CASSARDWGSSEQYF
clone size: NA; V gene: TRBV28; J gene: TRBJ1-2; CDR3 protein: CASSLTPAGDLYYGYTF
clone size: NA; V gene: TRBV18; J gene: TRBJ2-7; CDR3 protein: CASSPSQGVTYEQYF
clone size: NA; V gene: TRBV12-5; J gene: TRBJ1-2; CDR3 protein: CASGLAPKDTLTYGYTF
clone size: NA; V gene: TRBV18; J gene: TRBJ1-1; CDR3 protein: CASSPWDRGALGTEAFF
clone size: NA; V gene: TRBV6-5; J gene: TRBJ2-7; CDR3 protein: CASQGTYEQYF
clone size: NA; V gene: TRBV9; J gene: TRBJ1-1; CDR3 protein: CASSVGWERASTEAFF
clone size: NA; V gene: TRBV6-5; J gene: TRBJ1-2; CDR3 protein: CASSQGQSYGYTF
clone size: NA; V gene: TRBV27; J gene: TRBJ1-1; CDR3 protein: CASSSNRGIEAFF
clone size: NA; V gene: TRBV11-3; J gene: TRBJ2-1; CDR3 protein: CASSLERGLAGEDEQFF
clone size: NA; V gene: TRBV27; J gene: TRBJ2-1; CDR3 protein: CASSSQYSSYNEQFF
clone size: NA; V gene: TRBV15; J gene: TRBJ2-3; CDR3 protein: CATSRGQLKLTDTQYF
clone size: NA; V gene: TRBV27; J gene: TRBJ2-1; CDR3 protein: CASRGQPNEQFF
clone size: NA; V gene: TRBV28; J gene: TRBJ2-5; CDR3 protein: CASSLWTGKETQYF
clone size: few; V gene: TRBV7-9; J gene: TRBJ1-1; CDR3 protein: CASSRDRGTEAFF
clone size: NA; V gene: TRBV25-1; J gene: TRBJ2-2; CDR3 protein: CASSPGTTANTGELFF
clone size: NA; V gene: TRBV7-6; J gene: TRBJ2-1; CDR3 protein: CASSSERGTVHLYNEQFF
clone size: NA; V gene: TRBV4-1; J gene: TRBJ1-2; CDR3 protein: CASSLDRTGAYGYTF
clone size: NA; V gene: TRBV5-4; J gene: TRBJ2-1; CDR3 protein: CASSLLVGVVYDEQFF
clone size: NA; V gene: TRBV28; J gene: TRBJ2-1; CDR3 protein: CASKGANEQFF
clone size: NA; V gene: TRBV6-5; J gene: TRBJ2-7; CDR3 protein: CASTDRGQGAHEQYF
clone size: NA; V gene: TRBV7-2; J gene: TRBJ2-3; CDR3 protein: CASSSTSAGGGTQYF